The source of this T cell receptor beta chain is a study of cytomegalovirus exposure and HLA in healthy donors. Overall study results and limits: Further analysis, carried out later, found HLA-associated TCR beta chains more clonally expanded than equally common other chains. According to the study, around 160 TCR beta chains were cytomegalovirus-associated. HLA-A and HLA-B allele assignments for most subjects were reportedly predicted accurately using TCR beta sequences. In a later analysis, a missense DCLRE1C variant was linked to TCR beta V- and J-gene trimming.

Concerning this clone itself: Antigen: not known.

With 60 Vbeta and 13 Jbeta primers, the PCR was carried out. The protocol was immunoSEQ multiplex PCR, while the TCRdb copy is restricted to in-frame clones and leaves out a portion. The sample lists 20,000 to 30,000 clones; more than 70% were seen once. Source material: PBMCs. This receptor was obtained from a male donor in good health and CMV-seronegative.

For the CDR3, the DNA is TGTGCCTGTCAGGGGTATCGTAGTTCACCCCTCCACTTT. Protein product: CACQGYRSSPLHF. The V gene is TRBV30, the J gene TRBJ1-6; D might be TRBD1 (6 bases). V was trimmed by 6 bases and J by 9 bases, leaving 15 bases between them. Per the germline V gene, CDR1 is GTSNPN and CDR2 is SVGIG (reference sequence). The CDR3 has 13 amino acids.